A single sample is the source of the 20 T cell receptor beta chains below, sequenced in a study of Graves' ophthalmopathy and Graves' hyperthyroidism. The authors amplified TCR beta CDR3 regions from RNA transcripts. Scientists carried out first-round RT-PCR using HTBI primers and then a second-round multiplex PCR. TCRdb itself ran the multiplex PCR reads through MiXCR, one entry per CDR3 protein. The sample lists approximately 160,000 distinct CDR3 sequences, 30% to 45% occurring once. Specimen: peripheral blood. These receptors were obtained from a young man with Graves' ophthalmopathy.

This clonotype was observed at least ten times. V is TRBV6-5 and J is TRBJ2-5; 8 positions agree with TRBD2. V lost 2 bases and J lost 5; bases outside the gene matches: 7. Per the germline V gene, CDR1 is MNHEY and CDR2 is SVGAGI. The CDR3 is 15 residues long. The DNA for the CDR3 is TGTGCCAGCAGTTACATCCGGGAGGGCCGGGAGACCCAGTACTTC. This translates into CASSYIREGRETQYF.

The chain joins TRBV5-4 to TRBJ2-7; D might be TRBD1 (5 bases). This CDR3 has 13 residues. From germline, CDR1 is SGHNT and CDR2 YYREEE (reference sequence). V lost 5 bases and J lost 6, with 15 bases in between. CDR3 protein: CASSDSSVGEQYF. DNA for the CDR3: TGTGCCAGCAGTGACAGTAGTGTGGGCGAGCAGTACTTC.

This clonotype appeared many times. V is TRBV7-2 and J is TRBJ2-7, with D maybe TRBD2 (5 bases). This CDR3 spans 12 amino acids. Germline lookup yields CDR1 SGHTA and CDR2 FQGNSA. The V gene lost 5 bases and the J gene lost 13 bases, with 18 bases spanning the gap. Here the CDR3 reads CASSKLSEAKYF. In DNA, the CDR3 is TGTGCCAGCAGCAAACTTTCGGAGGCGAAATACTTC.

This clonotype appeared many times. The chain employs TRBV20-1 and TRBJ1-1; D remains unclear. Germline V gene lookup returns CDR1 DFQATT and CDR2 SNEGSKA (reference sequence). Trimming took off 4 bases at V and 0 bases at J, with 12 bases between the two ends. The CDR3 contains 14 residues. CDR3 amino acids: CSAMAESMNTEAFF. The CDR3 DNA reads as TGCAGTGCTATGGCCGAATCCATGAACACTGAAGCTTTCTTT.

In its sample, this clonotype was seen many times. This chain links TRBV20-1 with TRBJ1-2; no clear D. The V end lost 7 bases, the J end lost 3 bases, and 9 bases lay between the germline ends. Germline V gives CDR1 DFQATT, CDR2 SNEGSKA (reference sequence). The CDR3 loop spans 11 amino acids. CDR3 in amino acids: CSVYIDYGYTF. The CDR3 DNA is TGCAGTGTTTACATTGACTATGGCTACACCTTC.

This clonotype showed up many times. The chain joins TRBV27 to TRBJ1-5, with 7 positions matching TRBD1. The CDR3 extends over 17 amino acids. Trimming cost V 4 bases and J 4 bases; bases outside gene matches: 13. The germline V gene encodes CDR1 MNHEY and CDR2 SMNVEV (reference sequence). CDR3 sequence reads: CASSWGEGTELNQPQHF. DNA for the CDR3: TGTGCCAGCAGTTGGGGTGAGGGGACAGAACTAAATCAGCCCCAGCATTTT.

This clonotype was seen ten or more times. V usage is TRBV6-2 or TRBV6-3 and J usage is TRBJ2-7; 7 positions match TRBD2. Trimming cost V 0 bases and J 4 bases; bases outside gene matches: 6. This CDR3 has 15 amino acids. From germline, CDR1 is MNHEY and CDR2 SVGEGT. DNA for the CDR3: TGTGCCAGCAGTTACTCGGCTGAGGGAGGGTACGAGCAGTACTTC. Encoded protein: CASSYSAEGGYEQYF.

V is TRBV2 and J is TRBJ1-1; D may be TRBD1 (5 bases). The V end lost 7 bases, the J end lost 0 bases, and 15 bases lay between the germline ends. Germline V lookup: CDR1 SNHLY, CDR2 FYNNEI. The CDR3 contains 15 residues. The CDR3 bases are TGTGCCAGCATCGCTCAGGGAAACATGAACACTGAAGCTTTCTTT. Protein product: CASIAQGNMNTEAFF.

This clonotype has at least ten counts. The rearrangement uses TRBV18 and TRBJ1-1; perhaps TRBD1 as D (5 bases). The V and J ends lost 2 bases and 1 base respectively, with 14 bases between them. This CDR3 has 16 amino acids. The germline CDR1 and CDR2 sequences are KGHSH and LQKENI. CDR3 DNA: TGTGCCAGCTCACCAAGTAGGGCAGGGTCGAACACTGAAGCTTTCTTT. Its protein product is CASSPSRAGSNTEAFF. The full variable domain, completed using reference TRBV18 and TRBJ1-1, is NAGVMQNPRHLVRRRGQEARLRCSPMKGHSHVYWYRQLPEEGLKFMVYLQKENIIDESGMPKERFSAEFPKEGPSILRIQQVVRGDSAAYFCASSPSRAGSNTEAFFGQGTRLTVV.

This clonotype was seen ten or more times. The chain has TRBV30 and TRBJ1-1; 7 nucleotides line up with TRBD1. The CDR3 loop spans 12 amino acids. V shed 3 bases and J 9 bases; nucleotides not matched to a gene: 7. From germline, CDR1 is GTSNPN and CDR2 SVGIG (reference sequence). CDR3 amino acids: CAWRVQGGQAFF. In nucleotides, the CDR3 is TGTGCCTGGAGGGTGCAGGGGGGTCAAGCTTTCTTT. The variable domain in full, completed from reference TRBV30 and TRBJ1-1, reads SQTIHQWPATLVQPVGSPLSLECTVEGTSNPNLYWYRQAAGRGLQLLFYSVGIGQISSEVPQNLSASRPQDRQFILSSKKLLLSDSGFYLCAWRVQGGQAFFGQGTRLTVV.

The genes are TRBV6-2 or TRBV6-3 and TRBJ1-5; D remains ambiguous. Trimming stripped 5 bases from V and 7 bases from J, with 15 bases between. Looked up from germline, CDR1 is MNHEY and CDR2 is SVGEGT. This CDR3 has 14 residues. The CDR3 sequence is CASSAQPGGQPQHF. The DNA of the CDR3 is TGTGCCAGCAGTGCTCAGCCGGGAGGACAGCCCCAGCATTTT.

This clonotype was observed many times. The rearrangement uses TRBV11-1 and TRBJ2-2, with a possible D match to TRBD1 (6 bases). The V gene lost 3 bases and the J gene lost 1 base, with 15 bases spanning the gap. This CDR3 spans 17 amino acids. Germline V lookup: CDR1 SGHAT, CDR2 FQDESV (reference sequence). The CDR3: CASSFLLGGVNTGELFF. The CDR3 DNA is TGTGCCAGCAGCTTTCTTCTAGGGGGAGTGAACACCGGGGAGCTGTTTTTT.

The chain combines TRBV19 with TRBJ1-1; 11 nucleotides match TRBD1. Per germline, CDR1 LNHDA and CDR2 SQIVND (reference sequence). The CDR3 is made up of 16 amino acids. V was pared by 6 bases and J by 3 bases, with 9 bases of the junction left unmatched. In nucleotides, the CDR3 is TGTGCCAGTAGCCCCCTTTTGGGACAGGGGGACACTGAAGCTTTCTTT. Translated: CASSPLLGQGDTEAFF.

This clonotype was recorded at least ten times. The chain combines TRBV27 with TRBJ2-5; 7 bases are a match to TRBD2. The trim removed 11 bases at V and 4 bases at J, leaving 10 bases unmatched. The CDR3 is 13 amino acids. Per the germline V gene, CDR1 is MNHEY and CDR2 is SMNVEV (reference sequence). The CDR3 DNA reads TGTGCCTCGGGGAGGGGCGCGGGAGAGACCCAGTACTTC. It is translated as CASGRGAGETQYF.

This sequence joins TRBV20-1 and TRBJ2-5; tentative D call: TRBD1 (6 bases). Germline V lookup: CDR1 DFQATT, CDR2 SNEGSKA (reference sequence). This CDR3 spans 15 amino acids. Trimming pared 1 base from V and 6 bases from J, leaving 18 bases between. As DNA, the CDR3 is TGCAGTGCTAGAGGGGGGATGGACAGCGCGAAGACCCAGTACTTC. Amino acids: CSARGGMDSAKTQYF.

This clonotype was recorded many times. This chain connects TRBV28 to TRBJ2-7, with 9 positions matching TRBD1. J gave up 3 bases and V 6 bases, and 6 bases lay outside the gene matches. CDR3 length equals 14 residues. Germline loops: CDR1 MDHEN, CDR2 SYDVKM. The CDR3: CASRGQGGDYEQYF. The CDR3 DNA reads TGTGCCAGCAGGGGACAGGGAGGGGACTACGAGCAGTACTTC.

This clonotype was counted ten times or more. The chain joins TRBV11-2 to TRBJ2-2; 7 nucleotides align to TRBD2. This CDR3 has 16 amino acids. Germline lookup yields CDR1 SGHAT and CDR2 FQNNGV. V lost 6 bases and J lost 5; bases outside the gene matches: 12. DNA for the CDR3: TGTGCCAGCAGTTCTCAGGGAGCGGGAAAGACCGGGGAGCTGTTTTTT. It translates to CASSSQGAGKTGELFF.

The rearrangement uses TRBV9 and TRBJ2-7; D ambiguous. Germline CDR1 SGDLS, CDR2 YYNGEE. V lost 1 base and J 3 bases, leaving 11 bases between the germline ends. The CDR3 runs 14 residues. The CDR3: CASSVTEANYEQYF. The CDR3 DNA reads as TGTGCCAGCAGCGTAACGGAAGCAAACTACGAGCAGTACTTC.

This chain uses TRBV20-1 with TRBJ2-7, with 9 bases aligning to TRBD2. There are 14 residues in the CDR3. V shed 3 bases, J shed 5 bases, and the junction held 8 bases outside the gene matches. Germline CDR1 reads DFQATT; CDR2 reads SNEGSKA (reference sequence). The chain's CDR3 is CSASWREGRNEQYF. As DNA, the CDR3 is TGCAGTGCTAGTTGGCGGGAGGGCCGCAACGAGCAGTACTTC.

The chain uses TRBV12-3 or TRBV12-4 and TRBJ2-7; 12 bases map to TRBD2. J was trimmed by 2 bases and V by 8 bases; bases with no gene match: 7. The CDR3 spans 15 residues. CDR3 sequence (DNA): TGTGCCAGCTCCTCGACTAGCGGGGGAGCCTACGAGCAGTACTTC. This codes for CASSSTSGGAYEQYF.